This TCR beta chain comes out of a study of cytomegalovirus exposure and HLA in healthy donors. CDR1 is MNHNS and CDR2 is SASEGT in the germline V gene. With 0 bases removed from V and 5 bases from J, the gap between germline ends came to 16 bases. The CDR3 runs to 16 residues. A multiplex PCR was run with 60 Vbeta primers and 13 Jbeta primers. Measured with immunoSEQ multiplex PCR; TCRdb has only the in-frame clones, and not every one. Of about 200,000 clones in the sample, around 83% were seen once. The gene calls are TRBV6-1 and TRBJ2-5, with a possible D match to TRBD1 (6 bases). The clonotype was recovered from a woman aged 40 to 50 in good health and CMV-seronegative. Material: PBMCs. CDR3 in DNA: TGTGCCAGCAGTGAAGCGTTGGCAGGGGCAACGGAGACCCAGTACTTC. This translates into CASSEALAGATETQYF.